These 13 T cell receptor beta chains came from one sample sequenced in a study of PD-L1 blockade in urothelial cancer. The data were produced by immunoSEQ multiplex PCR, yet TCRdb's version contains in-frame clones alone and is incomplete. The sample shows just over 50,000 clones, approximately 75% of them seen only once. This specimen was PBMCs, taken around atezolizumab (anti-PD-L1) treatment. Source of these receptors: a man in his sixties or seventies with urothelial cancer.

This clone was seen only a few times. The chain couples TRBV5-4 to TRBJ2-1, with 7 bases matching TRBD1. This CDR3 is built from 16 residues. Germline assignment: CDR1 SGHNT and CDR2 YYREEE (reference sequence). J was trimmed by 0 bases and V by 0 bases; bases with no gene match: 3. DNA for the CDR3: TGTGCCAGCAGCTTGGGAGGGGGCGCCTCCTACAATGAGCAGTTCTTC. Translating it yields CASSLGGGASYNEQFF.

This clone appeared a single time. The chain employs TRBV9 and TRBJ2-1; a possible D gene is TRBD2 (5 bases). Germline values: CDR1 SGDLS, CDR2 YYNGEE. V lost 4 bases, J lost 8 bases, and 13 bases lay in between. The CDR3 is 13 amino acids. In nucleotides, the CDR3 is TGTGCCAGCAGCCCGCCACTAGAATATGAGCAGTTCTTC. Translated, it gives CASSPPLEYEQFF.

This chain uses TRBV5-4 with TRBJ2-7, with D possibly TRBD1 on 6 matching bases. The CDR3 length is 14 residues. From germline, CDR1 is SGHNT and CDR2 YYREEE (reference sequence). V was pared by 3 bases and J by 0 bases, with 10 bases between. The CDR3 region is CASSWGLGSYEQYF. The CDR3 DNA follows: TGTGCCAGCAGCTGGGGGCTAGGCTCCTACGAGCAGTACTTC.

V and J are TRBV23-1 and TRBJ1-4, with 7 bases fitting TRBD1. TRBV23-1 is an ORF, and what it does is uncertain. V was clipped by 4 bases and J by 7 bases; unmatched bases: 6. The CDR3 sequence is 14 residues long. The CDR3 here is CASSRHRGSEKLFF. The CDR3, as DNA: TGCGCCAGCAGTCGTCACAGGGGCAGTGAAAAACTGTTTTTT.

This chain's CDR3 is CASSPGQGITQPQHF. For the CDR3, the DNA is TGTGCCAGCAGTCCGGGACAGGGAATTACTCAGCCCCAGCATTTT. The rearrangement uses TRBV6-1 and TRBJ1-5; 9 nucleotides agree with TRBD1. Germline lookup yields CDR1 MNHNS and CDR2 SASEGT. There are 15 residues in the CDR3. V gave up 5 bases and J gave up 6 bases; unmatched junction bases: 8.

The chain carries TRBV19 and TRBJ1-1; D is perhaps TRBD1 (5 bases). The germline CDR1 and CDR2 sequences are LNHDA and SQIVND (reference sequence). V was pared by 5 bases and J by 4 bases, with 26 bases between. This CDR3 region has 18 residues. DNA for the CDR3: TGTGCCAGTAGTCCCCGGGGGGGGAGGAGACTAAGAGGCACTGAAGCTTTCTTT. Protein: CASSPRGGRRLRGTEAFF.

The chain joins TRBV6-5 to TRBJ1-1, with 8 positions matching TRBD1. CDR1 and CDR2 (germline): MNHEY, SVGAGI. V shed 11 bases, J shed 5 bases, and the junction held 10 bases outside the gene matches. This CDR3 comprises 13 residues. The DNA of the CDR3 is TGTGCCGCGAGGCAGGGGGCATATACTGAAGCTTTCTTT. This sequence encodes CAARQGAYTEAFF.

The V gene is TRBV28, the J gene TRBJ2-2, with D hard to call. The CDR3 consists of 12 residues. In germline, CDR1 is MDHEN, CDR2 SYDVKM. Trimming removed 5 bases at V and 6 bases at J, with 7 bases between. The CDR3 DNA is TGTGCCAGCAGTCCCCTCCCCGGGGAGCTGTTTTTT. Its protein is CASSPLPGELFF.

As for this clone: Other DNA sequences from this sample encode an identical CDR3 as well. The chain employs TRBV6-6 and TRBJ2-1, with a tentative D call TRBD2 (5 bases). The V end lost 2 bases, the J end lost 3 bases, and 8 bases lay between the germline ends. Germline lookup yields CDR1 MNHNY and CDR2 SVGAGI (reference sequence). The CDR3 runs to 14 residues. CDR3 loop: CASSYPEVYNEQFF. CDR3 nucleotides: TGTGCCAGCAGTTACCCGGAGGTCTACAATGAGCAGTTCTTC.

The genes are TRBV2 and TRBJ1-1; 9 nucleotides match TRBD1. Germline V gives CDR1 SNHLY, CDR2 FYNNEI. V lost 6 bases, J lost 4 bases, and 3 bases stayed unmatched. This CDR3 is 13 amino acids long. The CDR3 region has the DNA TGTGCCAGCAGAAGGGACAGGGCCACTGAAGCTTTCTTT. Its protein product is CASRRDRATEAFF.

The chain couples TRBV19 to TRBJ2-3, with TRBD1 matching over 7 bases. The CDR3 loop spans 14 amino acids. The V segment lost 8 bases and the J segment 2 bases; nucleotides outside the gene matches: 7. In germline, CDR1 is LNHDA, CDR2 SQIVND (reference sequence). The CDR3 is CASQKGGNTDTQYF. The CDR3 nucleotides read TGTGCCAGTCAAAAAGGGGGCAACACAGATACGCAGTATTTT.

This chain uses TRBV2 with TRBJ1-1; tentative D call: TRBD1 (6 bases). Germline-derived CDR1 and CDR2 are SNHLY and FYNNEI. Deletions cut 7 bases from V and 0 bases from J, with 12 bases between. CDR3 length equals 14 residues. This chain's CDR3 is CASTQGRMNTEAFF. As DNA, the CDR3 is TGTGCCAGCACCCAGGGGAGAATGAACACTGAAGCTTTCTTT.

The chain links TRBV19 to TRBJ1-2, with D unclear. Germline V gene data show CDR1 as LNHDA and CDR2 as SQIVND (reference sequence). The CDR3 consists of 15 residues. Trimming removed 7 bases from V and 5 bases from J, with 20 bases in between. As DNA, the CDR3 is TGTGCCAGTACCGAGTTTTCGGCAGGAAGTTATGGCTACACCTTC. Translated, it gives CASTEFSAGSYGYTF.